The next 18 T cell receptor beta chains were all read from a single sample in a study of response to subunit inactivated influenza vaccine listed by TCRdb under 2018. Library creation used RT-PCR. These reads were obtained on an Illumina HiSeq 2500. In TCRdb, the public reads were trimmed at Q25 with fastp and aligned with MiXCR, with productive beta chains retained. Rows are unified per CDR3 protein, each entry keeping the most common DNA and genes. Counted in this sample were around 320,000 distinct CDR3 sequences; around 22% of them appeared once. The ten largest clones represent approximately 10% of the sample. The sequenced sample was PBMCs from blood, obtained about 20 months after vaccination. These TCRs come from a man between 50 and 75 years old who received an inactivated influenza vaccine. Donor details come from another sample of the same person, matched by shared clones.

This chain uses TRBV12-3 or TRBV12-4 with TRBJ1-5, with a tentative D call TRBD1 (5 bases). V was cut by 5 bases and J by 6 bases, with 14 bases left in between. This CDR3 is 14 amino acids long. The CDR3 is CASSQRRGSQPQHF. CDR3 nucleotides: TGTGCCAGCAGTCAAAGGCGGGGGAGTCAGCCCCAGCATTTT.

Only a few counts were recorded for this clonotype. The chain links TRBV6-2 or TRBV6-3 to TRBJ1-3; D remains ambiguous. Trimming stripped 5 bases from V and 4 bases from J, with 15 bases between. The CDR3 covers 15 residues. The germline CDR1 and CDR2 sequences are MNHEY and SVGEGT. The CDR3 region has the DNA TGTGCCAGCAGTACGGGATCCTACTCCGGAAACACCATATATTTT. It encodes CASSTGSYSGNTIYF.

The chain joins TRBV9 to TRBJ2-7; TRBD2 aligns across 11 bases. V was clipped by 0 bases and J by 5 bases; unmatched bases: 4. Germline V gene data show CDR1 as SGDLS and CDR2 as YYNGEE. This CDR3 has 15 amino acids. CDR3 nucleotide sequence: TGTGCCAGCAGCGTAGGAGGGGGACTAGCGGACGAGCAGTACTTC. Protein sequence: CASSVGGGLADEQYF.

The genes are TRBV20-1 and TRBJ2-3, with a tentative D call TRBD2 (6 bases). This CDR3 is built from 15 residues. V was cut by 3 bases and J by 6 bases, with 19 bases left in between. Germline loops: CDR1 DFQATT, CDR2 SNEGSKA (reference sequence). CDR3 residues: CSASRGPGVTDTQYF. The CDR3 DNA reads TGCAGTGCTAGTAGAGGTCCGGGAGTTACGGATACGCAGTATTTT.

This clonotype was detected ten times or more. The rearrangement uses TRBV5-4 and TRBJ1-1; tentative D call: TRBD1 (5 bases). The CDR3 covers 14 residues. Germline V gene lookup returns CDR1 SGHNT and CDR2 YYREEE (reference sequence). V was shortened by 4 bases and J by 7 bases, with 17 bases between the two germline ends. The CDR3 loop reads CASSAPGRANEAFF. As DNA, the CDR3 is TGTGCCAGCAGCGCCCCGGGACGGGCAAATGAAGCTTTCTTT.

The gene calls are TRBV29-1 and TRBJ1-3; D ambiguous. Trimming left V 6 bases short and J 0 bases short, with 6 bases between. Germline CDR1 is SQVTM and CDR2 is ANQGSEA. This CDR3 region has 12 residues. As DNA, the CDR3 is TGCAGCGTGTACACCTCTGGAAACACCATATATTTT. This gives the protein CSVYTSGNTIYF.

The chain combines TRBV6-2 or TRBV6-3 with TRBJ2-4, with D unresolved. The CDR3 runs 13 residues. Germline CDR1 MNHEY, CDR2 SVGEGT. V was pared by 4 bases and J by 0 bases, with 4 bases between. The CDR3 reads CASSSQAKNIQYF. The DNA of the CDR3 is TGTGCCAGCAGTTCCCAAGCCAAAAACATTCAGTACTTC.

The chain carries TRBV20-1 and TRBJ2-1; 13 bases map to TRBD2. Germline CDR1 DFQATT, CDR2 SNEGSKA (reference sequence). The V gene end was trimmed by 5 bases and the J gene end by 2 bases; junction bases not matched to a gene: 6. The CDR3 spans 16 residues. The CDR3 here is CSAGGGTSGTYNEQFF. CDR3 in DNA: TGCAGTGCTGGGGGGGGGACTAGCGGGACCTACAATGAGCAGTTCTTC.

The table lists this clonotype with a few counts. The chain is built from TRBV20-1 and TRBJ1-1, with a weak D call TRBD1 (5 bases). From germline, CDR1 is DFQATT and CDR2 SNEGSKA (reference sequence). The CDR3 has 15 residues. V was shortened by 0 bases and J by 0 bases, with 11 bases between the two germline ends. Written as DNA, the CDR3 is TGCAGTGCTAGAGATCTTGGGGCGGTGAACACTGAAGCTTTCTTT. This codes for CSARDLGAVNTEAFF.

This clonotype was counted many times. The gene calls are TRBV5-1 and TRBJ1-1; 7 bases are shared with TRBD1. Germline lookup yields CDR1 SGHRS and CDR2 YFSETQ. The length of the CDR3 is 14 residues. V gave up 7 bases and J gave up 1 base; unmatched junction bases: 7. The DNA for the CDR3 is TGCGCCAGCGGCCAGGACAGGAGGAACACTGAAGCTTTCTTT. Protein sequence: CASGQDRRNTEAFF. Together with reference TRBV5-1 and TRBJ1-1, the CDR3 gives the full variable domain: KAGVTQTPRYLIKTRGQQVTLSCSPISGHRSVSWYQQTPGQGLQFLFEYFSETQRNKGNFPGRFSGRQFSNSRSEMNVSTLELGDSALYLCASGQDRRNTEAFFGQGTRLTVV.

The chain employs TRBV12-3 or TRBV12-4 and TRBJ2-7; 11 bases map to TRBD1. With V trimmed by 6 bases and J by 0 bases, 4 bases remained unmatched. This CDR3 is built from 15 residues. CDR3 in amino acids: CASSRTGGLSYEQYF. In nucleotides, the CDR3 is TGTGCCAGCAGCCGGACAGGGGGCCTCTCCTACGAGCAGTACTTC.

This clonotype was counted only a few times. The chain carries TRBV6-1 and TRBJ2-7, with TRBD1 matching 7 bases. The CDR3 length is 13 residues. Trimming took 4 bases from V and 3 from J; bases not matched to a gene: 3. Germline V CDR1 and CDR2: MNHNS, SASEGT. Written as DNA, the CDR3 is TGTGCCAGCAGTGGGGGACAGAACTACGAGCAGTACTTC. Its protein is CASSGGQNYEQYF.

V usage is TRBV30 and J usage is TRBJ1-2, with unresolved D. Germline V gene data show CDR1 as GTSNPN and CDR2 as SVGIG (reference sequence). This CDR3 is built from 13 residues. Between the trimmed V and J ends, which lost 0 bases and 0 bases, there was a span of 5 bases. The CDR3, as DNA: TGTGCCTGGAGTGTAGGACCTAACTATGGCTACACCTTC. Translating it yields CAWSVGPNYGYTF.

The V gene is TRBV7-8, the J gene TRBJ2-5, with D hard to call. Trimming removed 0 bases at V and 2 bases at J, with 7 bases between. Germline V gene sequence: CDR1 SGHVS, CDR2 FQNEAQ. This CDR3 spans 14 amino acids. CDR3 sequence: CASSLAYSQETQYF. CDR3 sequence (DNA): TGTGCCAGCAGCTTAGCGTACAGTCAAGAGACCCAGTACTTC.

This chain joins TRBV19 and TRBJ2-3, with D possibly being TRBD2 (5 bases). The germline gives CDR1 LNHDA, CDR2 SQIVND (reference sequence). This CDR3 is 14 amino acids long. The germline V and J ends were trimmed by 3 bases and 2 bases, with 9 bases remaining between them. The CDR3 region is CASSIGLFTDTQYF. The CDR3 DNA is TGTGCCAGTAGTATCGGACTTTTCACAGATACGCAGTATTTT.

This sequence joins TRBV20-1 and TRBJ1-2; D may be TRBD1 (5 bases). The CDR3 is 14 amino acids. CDR1 is DFQATT and CDR2 is SNEGSKA in the germline V gene (reference sequence). The V and J ends lost 6 bases and 2 bases respectively, with 16 bases between them. The CDR3 region is CSAAARGLNYGYTF. The CDR3 bases are TGCAGTGCGGCCGCGAGGGGCCTGAACTATGGCTACACCTTC.

This chain joins TRBV7-2 and TRBJ2-7, with D unresolved. V was trimmed by 6 bases and J by 5 bases, leaving 20 bases between them. The germline V gene has CDR1 SGHTA and CDR2 FQGNSA. CDR3 length equals 15 residues. The CDR3 loop reads CASRLSPRSGNEQYF. Written as DNA, the CDR3 is TGTGCCAGCAGATTATCCCCACGGAGTGGCAACGAGCAGTACTTC.

Only a few counts were recorded for this clonotype. The chain couples TRBV11-2 to TRBJ2-7; the D gene is possibly TRBD2 (5 bases). Germline CDR1 SGHAT, CDR2 FQNNGV. Deletions cut 0 bases from V and 0 bases from J, with 15 bases between. The CDR3 length is 17 residues. The CDR3 spells CASSLEIWASPSYEQYF. DNA of the CDR3: TGTGCCAGCAGCTTAGAGATTTGGGCTAGCCCCTCCTACGAGCAGTACTTC.